The source of this T cell receptor beta chain is a study of blood T cell repertoires in COVID-19. Across the study: Acute-phase and convalescent COVID-19 samples originated in the United States, Italy and Spain. The cDNA or gDNA used as material had been derived from T cells, B-cell-depleted T cells, or PBMCs.

The CDR3 has 19 residues. Germline CDR1 and CDR2: SGHNT and YYREEE (reference sequence). V was pared by 0 bases and J by 0 bases, with 9 bases of the junction left unmatched. Participant-reported clinical history was the basis for cohort assignment. Study processing details: Amplifying reference gene primers gave estimates of nucleated cell counts. TCRdb keeps only in-frame clones here, not all; method: immunoSEQ multiplex PCR. From that table come the V and J calls and clone size; the DNA was used to work out D and trimming. The repertoire holds some 300,000 clones, roughly 90% seen once, with less than 9.5% in the top ten.

Source material: PBMCs or T cells enriched from blood (not recorded which). V usage is TRBV5-4 and J usage is TRBJ2-6; 7 bases align to TRBD1. The receptor's source is a woman in her thirties who had recovered from COVID-19. CDR3 nucleotide sequence: TGTGCCAGCAGCTTGGGTTTGGGACAGCTTTTCTCTGGGGCCAACGTCCTGACTTTC. Protein product: CASSLGLGQLFSGANVLTF.